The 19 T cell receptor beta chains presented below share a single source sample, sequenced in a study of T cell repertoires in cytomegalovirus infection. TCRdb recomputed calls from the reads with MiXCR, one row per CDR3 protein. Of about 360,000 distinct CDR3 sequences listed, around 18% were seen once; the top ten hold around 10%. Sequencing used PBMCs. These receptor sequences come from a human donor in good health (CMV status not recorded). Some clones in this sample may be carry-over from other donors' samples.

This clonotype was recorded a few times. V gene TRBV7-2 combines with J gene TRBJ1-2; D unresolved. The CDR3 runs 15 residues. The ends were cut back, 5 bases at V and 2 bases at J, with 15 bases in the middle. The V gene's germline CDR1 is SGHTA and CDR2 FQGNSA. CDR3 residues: CASSPESGLNYGYTF. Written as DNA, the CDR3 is TGTGCCAGCAGCCCAGAAAGTGGGCTGAACTATGGCTACACCTTC.

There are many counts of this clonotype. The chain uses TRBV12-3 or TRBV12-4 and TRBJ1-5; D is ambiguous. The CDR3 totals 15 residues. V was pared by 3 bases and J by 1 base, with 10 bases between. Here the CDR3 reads CASSFWAGSNQPQHF. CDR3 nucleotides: TGTGCCAGCAGTTTTTGGGCAGGAAGCAATCAGCCCCAGCATTTT.

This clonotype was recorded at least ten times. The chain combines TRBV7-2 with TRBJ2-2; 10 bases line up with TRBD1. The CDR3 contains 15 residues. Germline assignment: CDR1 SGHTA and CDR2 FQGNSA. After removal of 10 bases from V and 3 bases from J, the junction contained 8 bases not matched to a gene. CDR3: CATLLDRGDTGELFF. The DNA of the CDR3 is TGTGCCACCTTACTGGACAGGGGGGACACCGGGGAGCTGTTTTTT.

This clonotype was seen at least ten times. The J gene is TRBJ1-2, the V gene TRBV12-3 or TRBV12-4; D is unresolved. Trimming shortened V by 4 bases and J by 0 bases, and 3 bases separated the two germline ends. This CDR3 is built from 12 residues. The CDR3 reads CASSSPNYGYTF. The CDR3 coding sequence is TGTGCCAGCAGTTCCCCTAACTATGGCTACACCTTC.

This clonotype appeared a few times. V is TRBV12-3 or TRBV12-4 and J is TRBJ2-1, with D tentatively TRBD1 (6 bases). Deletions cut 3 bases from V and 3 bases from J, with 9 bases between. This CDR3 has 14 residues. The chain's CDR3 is CASSLRDNYNEQFF. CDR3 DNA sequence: TGTGCCAGCAGTTTGAGGGACAACTACAATGAGCAGTTCTTC.

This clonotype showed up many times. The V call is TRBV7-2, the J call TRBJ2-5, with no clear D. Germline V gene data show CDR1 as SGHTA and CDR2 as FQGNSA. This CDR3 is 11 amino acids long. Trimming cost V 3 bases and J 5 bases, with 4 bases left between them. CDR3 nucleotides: TGTGCCAGCAGCTTTACTGAGACCCAGTACTTC. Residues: CASSFTETQYF.

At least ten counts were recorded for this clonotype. CDR3 sequence reads: CASSAGTSGREQYF. CDR3 nucleotides: TGTGCCAGCAGCGCCGGGACTAGCGGGAGAGAGCAGTACTTC. This chain uses TRBV2 with TRBJ2-7; 14 bases are shared with TRBD2. The CDR3 sequence is 14 residues long. Trimming at V came to 6 bases and at J to 7 bases, leaving 5 bases not matched to a gene. Germline V gene lookup returns CDR1 SNHLY and CDR2 FYNNEI.

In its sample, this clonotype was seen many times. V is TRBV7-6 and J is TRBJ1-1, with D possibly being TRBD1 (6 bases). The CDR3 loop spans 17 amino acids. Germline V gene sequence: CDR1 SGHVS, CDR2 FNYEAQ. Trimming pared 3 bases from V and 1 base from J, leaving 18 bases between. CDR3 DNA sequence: TGTGCCAGCAGCTTGATCACAGGACAGCTAAAGAACACTGAAGCTTTCTTT. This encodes CASSLITGQLKNTEAFF.

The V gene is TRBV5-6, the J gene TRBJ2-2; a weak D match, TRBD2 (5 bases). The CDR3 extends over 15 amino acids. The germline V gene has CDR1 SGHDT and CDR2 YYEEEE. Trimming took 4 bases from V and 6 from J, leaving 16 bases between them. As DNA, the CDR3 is TGTGCCAGCAGCCCGGGGATGGGAGCGGCCGGGGAGCTGTTTTTT. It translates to CASSPGMGAAGELFF.

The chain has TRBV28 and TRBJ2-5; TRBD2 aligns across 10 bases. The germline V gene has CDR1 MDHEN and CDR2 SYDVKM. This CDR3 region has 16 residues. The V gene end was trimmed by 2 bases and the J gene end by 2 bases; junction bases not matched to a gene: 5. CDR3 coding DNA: TGTGCCAGCAGTTTAGATAGCGGGGGGACTCAAGAGACCCAGTACTTC. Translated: CASSLDSGGTQETQYF.

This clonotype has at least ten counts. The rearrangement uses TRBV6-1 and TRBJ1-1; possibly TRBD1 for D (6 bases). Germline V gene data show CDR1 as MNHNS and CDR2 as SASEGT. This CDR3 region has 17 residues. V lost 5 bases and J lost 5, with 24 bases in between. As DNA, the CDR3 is TGTGCCAGCAGTACGACTTGGGTGCGAACAGGGACTACTGAAGCTTTCTTT. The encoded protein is CASSTTWVRTGTTEAFF.

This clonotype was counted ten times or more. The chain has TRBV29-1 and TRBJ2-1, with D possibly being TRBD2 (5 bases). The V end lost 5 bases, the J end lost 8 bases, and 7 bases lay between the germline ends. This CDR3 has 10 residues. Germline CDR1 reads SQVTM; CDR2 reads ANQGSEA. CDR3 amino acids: CSVLSDEQFF. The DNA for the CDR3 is TGCAGCGTTCTTAGCGATGAGCAGTTCTTC.

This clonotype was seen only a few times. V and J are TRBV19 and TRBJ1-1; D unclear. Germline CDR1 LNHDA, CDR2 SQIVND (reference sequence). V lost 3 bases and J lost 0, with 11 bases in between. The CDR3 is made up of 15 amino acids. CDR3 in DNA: TGTGCCAGTAGTATGATCCGATTAATGAACACTGAAGCTTTCTTT. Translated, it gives CASSMIRLMNTEAFF. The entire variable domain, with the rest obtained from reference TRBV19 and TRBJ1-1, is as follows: DGGITQSPKYLFRKEGQNVTLSCEQNLNHDAMYWYRQDPGQGLRLIYYSQIVNDFQKGDIAEGYSVSREKKESFPLTVTSAQKNPTAFYLCASSMIRLMNTEAFFGQGTRLTVV.

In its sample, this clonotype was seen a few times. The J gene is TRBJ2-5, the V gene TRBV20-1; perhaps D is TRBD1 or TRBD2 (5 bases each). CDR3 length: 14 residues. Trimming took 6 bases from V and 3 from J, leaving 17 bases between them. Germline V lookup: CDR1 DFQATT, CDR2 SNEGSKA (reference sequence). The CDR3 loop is CSARGPGREETQYF. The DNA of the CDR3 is TGCAGTGCCCGGGGCCCCGGGCGAGAAGAGACCCAGTACTTC.

CDR3 nucleotides: TGTGCCTGGAGTGTAATCGGGGCGGGAGGGCCTGAGCAGTTCTTC. Translated, it gives CAWSVIGAGGPEQFF. This chain joins TRBV30 and TRBJ2-1; 9 positions match TRBD2. The length of the CDR3 is 15 residues. V was pared by 0 bases and J by 9 bases, with 9 bases of the junction left unmatched. Looked up from germline, CDR1 is GTSNPN and CDR2 is SVGIG (reference sequence).

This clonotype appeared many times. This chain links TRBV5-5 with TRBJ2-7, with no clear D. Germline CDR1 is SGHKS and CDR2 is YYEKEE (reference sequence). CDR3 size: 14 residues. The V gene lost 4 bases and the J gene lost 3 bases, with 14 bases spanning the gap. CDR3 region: CASSAPDINYEQYF. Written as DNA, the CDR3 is TGTGCCAGCAGCGCGCCAGACATCAACTACGAGCAGTACTTC.

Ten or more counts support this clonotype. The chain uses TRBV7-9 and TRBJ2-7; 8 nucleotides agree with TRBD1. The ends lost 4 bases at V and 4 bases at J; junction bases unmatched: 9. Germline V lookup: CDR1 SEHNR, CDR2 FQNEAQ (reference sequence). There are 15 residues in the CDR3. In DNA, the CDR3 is TGTGCCAGCAGCTCAACCGGGACAGGAGAGTACGAGCAGTACTTC. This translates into CASSSTGTGEYEQYF.

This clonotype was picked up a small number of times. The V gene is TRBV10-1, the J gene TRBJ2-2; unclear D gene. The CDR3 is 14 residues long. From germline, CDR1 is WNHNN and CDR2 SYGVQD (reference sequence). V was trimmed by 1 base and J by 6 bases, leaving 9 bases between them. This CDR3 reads CASSEFIGSGELFF. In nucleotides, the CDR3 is TGCGCCAGCAGTGAGTTCATAGGTTCCGGGGAGCTGTTTTTT.

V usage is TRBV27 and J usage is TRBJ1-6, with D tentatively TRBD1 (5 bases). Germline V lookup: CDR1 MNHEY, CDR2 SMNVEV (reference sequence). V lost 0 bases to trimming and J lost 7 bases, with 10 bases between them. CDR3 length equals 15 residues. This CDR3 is CASSLSVRGNSPLHF. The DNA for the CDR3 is TGTGCCAGCAGTTTATCGGTGAGGGGCAATTCACCCCTCCACTTT.